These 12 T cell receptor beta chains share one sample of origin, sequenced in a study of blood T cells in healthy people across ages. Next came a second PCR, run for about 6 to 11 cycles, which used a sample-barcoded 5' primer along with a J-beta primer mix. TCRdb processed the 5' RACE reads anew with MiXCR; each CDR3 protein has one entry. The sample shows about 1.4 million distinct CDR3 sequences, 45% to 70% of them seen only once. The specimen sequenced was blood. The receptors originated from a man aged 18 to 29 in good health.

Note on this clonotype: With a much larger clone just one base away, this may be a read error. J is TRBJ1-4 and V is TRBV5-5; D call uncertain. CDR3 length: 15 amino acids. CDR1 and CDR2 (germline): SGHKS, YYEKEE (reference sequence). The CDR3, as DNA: TGTGCCAGCAGCGGATTGGGCGCAACTAGTGAAAAACTGTTTTTT. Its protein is CASSGLGATSEKLFF.

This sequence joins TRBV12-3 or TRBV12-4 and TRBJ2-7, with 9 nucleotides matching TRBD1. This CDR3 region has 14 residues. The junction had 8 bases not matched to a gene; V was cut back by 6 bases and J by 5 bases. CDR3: CASRDRQGVDEQYF. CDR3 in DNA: TGTGCCAGCAGAGATAGACAGGGGGTGGACGAGCAGTACTTC.

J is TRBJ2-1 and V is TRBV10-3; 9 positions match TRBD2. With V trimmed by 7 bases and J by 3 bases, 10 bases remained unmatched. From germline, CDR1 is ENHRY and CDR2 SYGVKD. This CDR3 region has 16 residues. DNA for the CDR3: TGTGCCATCACTGTCGGGCGGGAGGGCTTCTACAATGAGCAGTTCTTC. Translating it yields CAITVGREGFYNEQFF.

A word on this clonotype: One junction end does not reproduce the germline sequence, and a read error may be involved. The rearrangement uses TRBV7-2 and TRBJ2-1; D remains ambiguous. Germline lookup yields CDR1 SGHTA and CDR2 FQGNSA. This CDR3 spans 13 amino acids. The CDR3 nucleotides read TGTGCCTGCAGCTTGTGGTCTAACAATGAGCAGTTCTTC. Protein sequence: CACSLWSNNEQFF. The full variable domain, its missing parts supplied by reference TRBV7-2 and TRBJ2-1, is GAGVSQSPSNKVTEKGKDVELRCDPISGHTALYWYRQSLGQGLEFLIYFQGNSAPDKSGLPSDRFSAERTGGSVSTLTIQRTQQEDSAVYLCACSLWSNNEQFFGPGTRLTVL.

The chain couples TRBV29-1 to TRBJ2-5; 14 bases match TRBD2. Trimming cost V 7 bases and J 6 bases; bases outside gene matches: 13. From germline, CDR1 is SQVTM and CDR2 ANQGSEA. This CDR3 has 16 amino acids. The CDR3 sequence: CSAIPRTSGGPKTQYF. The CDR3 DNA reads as TGCAGCGCTATACCACGGACTAGCGGGGGGCCGAAGACCCAGTACTTC.

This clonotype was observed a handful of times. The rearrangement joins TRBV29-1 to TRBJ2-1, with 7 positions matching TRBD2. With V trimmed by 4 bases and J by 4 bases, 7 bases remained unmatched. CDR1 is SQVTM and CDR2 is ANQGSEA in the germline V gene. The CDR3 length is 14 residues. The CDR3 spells CSVVVLAVYNEQFF. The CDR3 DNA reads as TGCAGCGTTGTCGTCCTAGCGGTGTACAATGAGCAGTTCTTC.

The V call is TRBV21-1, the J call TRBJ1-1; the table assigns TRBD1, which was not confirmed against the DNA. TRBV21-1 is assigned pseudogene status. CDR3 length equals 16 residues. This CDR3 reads CASSFKGAGMLLKAFF. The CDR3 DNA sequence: TGTGCCAGCAGCTTTAAGGGGGCCGGGATGCTGTTAAAAGCTTTCTTT.

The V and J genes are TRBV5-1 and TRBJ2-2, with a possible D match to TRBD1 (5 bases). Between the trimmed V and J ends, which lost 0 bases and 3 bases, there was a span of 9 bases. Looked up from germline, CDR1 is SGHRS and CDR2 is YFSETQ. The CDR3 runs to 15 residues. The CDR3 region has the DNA TGCGCCAGCAGCTTGGCCAGGGCGGACACCGGGGAGCTGTTTTTT. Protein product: CASSLARADTGELFF.

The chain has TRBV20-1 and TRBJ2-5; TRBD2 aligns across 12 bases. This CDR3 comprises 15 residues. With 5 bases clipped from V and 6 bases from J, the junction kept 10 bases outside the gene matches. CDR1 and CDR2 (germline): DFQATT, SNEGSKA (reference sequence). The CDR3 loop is CSASLAGGFGQTQYF. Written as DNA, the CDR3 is TGCAGTGCTTCCCTAGCGGGGGGGTTCGGACAGACCCAGTACTTC.

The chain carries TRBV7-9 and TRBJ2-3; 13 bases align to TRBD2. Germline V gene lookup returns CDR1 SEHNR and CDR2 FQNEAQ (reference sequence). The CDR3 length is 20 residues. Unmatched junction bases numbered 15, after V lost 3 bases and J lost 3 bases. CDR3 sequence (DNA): TGTGCCAGCAGCTTTCCGGGACTAGCGGGGAGATTGGGGTTGACAGATACGCAGTATTTT. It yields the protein CASSFPGLAGRLGLTDTQYF.

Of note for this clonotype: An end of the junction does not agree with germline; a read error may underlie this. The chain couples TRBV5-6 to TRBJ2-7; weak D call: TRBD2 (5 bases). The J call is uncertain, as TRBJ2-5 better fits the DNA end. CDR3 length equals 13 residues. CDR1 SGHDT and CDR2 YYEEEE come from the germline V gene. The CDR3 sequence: CASSLAGPRTQYF. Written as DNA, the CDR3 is TGCGCCAGCAGCTTGGCGGGTCCCCGGACCCAGTACTTC.

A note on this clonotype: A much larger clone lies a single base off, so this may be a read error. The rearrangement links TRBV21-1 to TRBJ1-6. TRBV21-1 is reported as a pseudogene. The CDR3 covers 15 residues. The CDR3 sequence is CASKRLGSYNPPLHF. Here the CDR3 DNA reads TGTGCCAGCAAGAGGTTGGGGTCCTATAATCCACCCCTCCACTTT.